Below are 7 T cell receptor beta chains sequenced from a single sample in a study of vaccination and CD4 T cells after COVID-19. Cultured CD4+ T-cell DNA underwent Oncomine TCR Beta short-read sequencing. TCRdb re-called the PCR reads through MiXCR, storing one row per CDR3 protein. This table has 5,500 to 8,000 distinct CDR3 sequences, 45% to 55% appearing once. Stated treatment: approximately nine-day PBMC culture with coronavirus spike peptide pools or control peptides (ViraFEST assay). One should note that the unexposed donor's CD4+ T cells were collected before the COVID-19 pandemic (2011-2018). Antigens for these TCRs are unknown. The sample was CD4+ T cells from blood, cultured in vitro. The receptor source for this set is a human donor in good health.

The sample holds a few counts of this clonotype. The chain combines TRBV24-1 with TRBJ2-2; 8 bases line up with TRBD1. Trimming at V came to 4 bases and at J to 2 bases, leaving 8 bases not matched to a gene. Germline V gene lookup returns CDR1 KGHDR and CDR2 SFDVKD. CDR3 length: 17 residues. In DNA, the CDR3 is TGTGCCACCAGTGACCTTGGACAGGGTAGTAACACCGGGGAGCTGTTTTTT. It yields the protein CATSDLGQGSNTGELFF.

The rearrangement uses TRBV6-1 and TRBJ2-3; no definite D call. The CDR3 is made up of 13 amino acids. Trimming pared 7 bases from V and 4 bases from J, leaving 12 bases between. CDR1 is MNHNS, CDR2 SASEGT, per germline. The DNA for the CDR3 is TGTGCCAGCAACATTAACGAGGCAGATACGCAGTATTTT. This gives the protein CASNINEADTQYF.

The chain carries TRBV10-3 and TRBJ1-1; possible D gene TRBD1, 6 bases. Germline lookup yields CDR1 ENHRY and CDR2 SYGVKD. The CDR3 totals 14 residues. V lost 6 bases to trimming and J lost 5 bases, with 16 bases between them. CDR3 loop: CAIRLTQGGTEAFF. The CDR3 DNA follows: TGTGCCATCAGGTTAACACAGGGCGGGACTGAAGCTTTCTTT.

The J gene is TRBJ2-1, the V gene TRBV23-1; no definite D call. TRBV23-1 is treated as an ORF (open reading frame) with a function not yet certain. The CDR3 length is 13 residues. V dropped 0 bases and J dropped 14 bases, with 14 bases sitting between them. CDR3 protein: CASSQSPGPSEFF. The CDR3 DNA sequence: TGCGCCAGCAGTCAATCGCCGGGTCCGTCAGAGTTCTTC.

The chain has TRBV12-3 or TRBV12-4 and TRBJ2-7, with D tentatively TRBD1 (6 bases). The CDR3 length is 11 residues. With 9 bases removed from V and 4 bases from J, the gap between germline ends came to 10 bases. The CDR3 DNA follows: TGTGCCAGTGGACAGATATACGAGCAGTACTTC. This translates into CASGQIYEQYF.

This clonotype was counted a single time. The chain combines TRBV19 with TRBJ1-6; D unresolved. Trimming cost V 7 bases and J 8 bases, with 12 bases left between them. Germline CDR1 LNHDA, CDR2 SQIVND (reference sequence). CDR3 length: 13 residues. The CDR3 reads CASTNTADSPLHF. The DNA of the CDR3 is TGTGCCAGTACTAACACCGCCGATTCACCCCTCCACTTT.

This clonotype was detected a few times. V is TRBV20-1 and J is TRBJ2-2; D remains unclear. The ends were cut back, 6 bases at V and 0 bases at J, with 11 bases in the middle. Germline V gives CDR1 DFQATT, CDR2 SNEGSKA (reference sequence). This CDR3 spans 14 amino acids. CDR3 in amino acids: CSAPVVANTGELFF. CDR3 DNA sequence: TGCAGTGCCCCCGTGGTGGCGAACACCGGGGAGCTGTTTTTT.